This T cell receptor beta chain was profiled in a study of T cell responses to AZD1222 COVID-19 vaccine. TCRdb's table, derived via immunoSEQ multiplex PCR, lists solely in-frame clones and lacks some. The repertoire holds roughly 140,000 clones, with approximately 88% as singletons. This CDR3 has 15 residues. With 0 bases removed from V and 3 bases from J, the gap between germline ends came to 11 bases. Germline lookup yields CDR1 MNHEY and CDR2 SVGEGT. The source of this sequence is an adult in good health. Sequenced material: peripheral blood, taken on day 0 of AZD1222 vaccination. The J gene is TRBJ1-1, the V gene TRBV6-2 or TRBV6-3; D is undetermined. The CDR3 coding sequence is TGTGCCAGCAGTTACTCGATTCAGCGGCACACTGAAGCTTTCTTT. Protein: CASSYSIQRHTEAFF.